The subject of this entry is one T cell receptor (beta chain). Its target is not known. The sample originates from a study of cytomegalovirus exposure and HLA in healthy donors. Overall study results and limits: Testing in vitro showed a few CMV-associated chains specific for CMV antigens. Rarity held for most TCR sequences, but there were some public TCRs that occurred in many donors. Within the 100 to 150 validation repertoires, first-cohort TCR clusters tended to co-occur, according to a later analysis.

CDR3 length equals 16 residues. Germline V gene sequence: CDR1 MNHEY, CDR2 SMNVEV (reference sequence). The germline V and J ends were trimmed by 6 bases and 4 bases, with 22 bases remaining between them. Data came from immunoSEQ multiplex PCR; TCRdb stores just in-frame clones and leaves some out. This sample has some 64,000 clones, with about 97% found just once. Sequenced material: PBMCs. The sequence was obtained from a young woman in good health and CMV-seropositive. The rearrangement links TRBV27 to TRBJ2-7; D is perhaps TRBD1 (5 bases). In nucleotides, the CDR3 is TGTGCCAGCAGCCCTAATGGACAAGGTTACCGTTACGAGCAGTACTTC. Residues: CASSPNGQGYRYEQYF.